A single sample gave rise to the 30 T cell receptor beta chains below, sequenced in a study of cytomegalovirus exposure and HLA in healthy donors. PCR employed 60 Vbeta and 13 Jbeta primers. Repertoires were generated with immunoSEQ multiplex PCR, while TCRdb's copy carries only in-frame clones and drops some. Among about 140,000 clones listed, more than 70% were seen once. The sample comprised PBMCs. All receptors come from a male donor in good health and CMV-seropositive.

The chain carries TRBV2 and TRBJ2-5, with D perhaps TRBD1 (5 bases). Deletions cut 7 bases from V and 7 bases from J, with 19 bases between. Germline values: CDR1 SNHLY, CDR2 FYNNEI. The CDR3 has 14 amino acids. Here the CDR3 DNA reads TGTGCCAGCAACCTTAACCACATCCAGGGGACCCAGTACTTC. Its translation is CASNLNHIQGTQYF.

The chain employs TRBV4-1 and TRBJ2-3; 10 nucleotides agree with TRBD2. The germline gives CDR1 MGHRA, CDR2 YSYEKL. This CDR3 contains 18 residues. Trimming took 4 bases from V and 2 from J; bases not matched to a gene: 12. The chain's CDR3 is CASSRGQLAGALTDTQYF. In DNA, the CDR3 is TGCGCCAGCAGCCGTGGGCAGCTAGCGGGGGCACTCACAGATACGCAGTATTTT.

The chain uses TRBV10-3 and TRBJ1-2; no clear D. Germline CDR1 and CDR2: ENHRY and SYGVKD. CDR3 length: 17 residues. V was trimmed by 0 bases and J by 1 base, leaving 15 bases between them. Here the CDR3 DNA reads TGTGCCATCAGTGAGTCGAACTCCGCCGGAGTTAACTATGGCTACACCTTC. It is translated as CAISESNSAGVNYGYTF.

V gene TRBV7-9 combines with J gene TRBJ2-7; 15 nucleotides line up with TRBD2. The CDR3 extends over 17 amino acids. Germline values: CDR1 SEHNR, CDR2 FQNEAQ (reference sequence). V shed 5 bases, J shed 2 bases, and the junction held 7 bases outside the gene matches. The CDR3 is CASSPLGLAGGAYEQYF. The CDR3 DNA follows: TGTGCCAGCAGCCCTTTAGGACTAGCGGGAGGGGCCTACGAGCAGTACTTC.

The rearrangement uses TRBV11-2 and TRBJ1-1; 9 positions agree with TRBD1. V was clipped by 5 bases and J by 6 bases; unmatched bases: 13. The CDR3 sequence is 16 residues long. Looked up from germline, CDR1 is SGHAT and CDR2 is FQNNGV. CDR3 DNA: TGTGCCAGCAGCGTAGGGACAGGGTGGGGGGACGCTGAAGCTTTCTTT. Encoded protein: CASSVGTGWGDAEAFF. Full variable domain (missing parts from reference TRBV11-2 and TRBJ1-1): EAGVAQSPRYKIIEKRQSVAFWCNPISGHATLYWYQQILGQGPKLLIQFQNNGVVDDSQLPKDRFSAERLKGVDSTLKIQPAKLEDSAVYLCASSVGTGWGDAEAFFGQGTRLTVV.

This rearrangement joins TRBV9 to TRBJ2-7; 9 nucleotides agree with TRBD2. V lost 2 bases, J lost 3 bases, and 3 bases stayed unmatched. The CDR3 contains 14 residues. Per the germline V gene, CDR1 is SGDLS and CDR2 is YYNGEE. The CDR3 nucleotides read TGTGCCAGCAGCGTCTCTAGCGGGGTCTACGAGCAGTACTTC. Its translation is CASSVSSGVYEQYF.

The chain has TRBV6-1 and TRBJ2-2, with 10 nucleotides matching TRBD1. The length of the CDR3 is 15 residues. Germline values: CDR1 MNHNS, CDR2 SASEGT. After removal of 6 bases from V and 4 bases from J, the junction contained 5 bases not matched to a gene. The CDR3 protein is CASRDDRGPTGELFF. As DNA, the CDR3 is TGTGCCAGCAGGGATGACAGGGGGCCCACCGGGGAGCTGTTTTTT.

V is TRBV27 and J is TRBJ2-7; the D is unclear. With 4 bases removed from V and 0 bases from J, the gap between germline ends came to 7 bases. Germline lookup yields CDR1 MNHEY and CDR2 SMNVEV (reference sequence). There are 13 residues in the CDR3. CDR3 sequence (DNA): TGTGCCAGCAGTTCCTCGAGCTCCTACGAGCAGTACTTC. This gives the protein CASSSSSSYEQYF.

The CDR3 DNA follows: TGTGCTAGTGGTTTCACAGGGGTCATGAACACTGAAGCTTTCTTT. The encoded protein is CASGFTGVMNTEAFF. The genes are TRBV12-5 and TRBJ1-1; TRBD1 aligns across 7 bases. The CDR3 spans 15 residues. CDR1 is LGHNT and CDR2 is FRNRAP in the germline V gene. V lost 3 bases, J lost 0 bases, and 4 bases stayed unmatched.

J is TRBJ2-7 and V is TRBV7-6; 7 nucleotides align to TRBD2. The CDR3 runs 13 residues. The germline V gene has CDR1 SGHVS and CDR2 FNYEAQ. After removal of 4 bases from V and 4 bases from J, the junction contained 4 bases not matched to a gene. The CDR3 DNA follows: TGTGCCAGCAGCTCGAGCGGGACGTACGAGCAGTACTTC. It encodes CASSSSGTYEQYF.

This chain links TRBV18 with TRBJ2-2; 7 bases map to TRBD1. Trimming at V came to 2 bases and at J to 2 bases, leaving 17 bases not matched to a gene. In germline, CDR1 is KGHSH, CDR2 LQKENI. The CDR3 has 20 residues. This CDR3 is CASSPYRNDRVLFNTGELFF. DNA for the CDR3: TGTGCCAGCTCACCATACAGAAACGACAGGGTGCTCTTTAACACCGGGGAGCTGTTTTTT.

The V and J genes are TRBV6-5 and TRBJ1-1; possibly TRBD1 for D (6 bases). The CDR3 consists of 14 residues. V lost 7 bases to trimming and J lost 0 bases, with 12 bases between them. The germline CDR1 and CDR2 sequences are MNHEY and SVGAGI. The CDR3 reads CASTGGIMNTEAFF. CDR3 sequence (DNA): TGTGCCAGCACGGGGGGCATAATGAACACTGAAGCTTTCTTT.

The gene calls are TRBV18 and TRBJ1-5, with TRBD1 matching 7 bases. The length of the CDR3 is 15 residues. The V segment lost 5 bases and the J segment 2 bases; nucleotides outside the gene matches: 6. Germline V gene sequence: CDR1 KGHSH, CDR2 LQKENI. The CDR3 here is CASSSRQGRNQPQHF. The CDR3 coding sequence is TGTGCCAGCTCAAGCCGACAGGGACGCAATCAGCCCCAGCATTTT.

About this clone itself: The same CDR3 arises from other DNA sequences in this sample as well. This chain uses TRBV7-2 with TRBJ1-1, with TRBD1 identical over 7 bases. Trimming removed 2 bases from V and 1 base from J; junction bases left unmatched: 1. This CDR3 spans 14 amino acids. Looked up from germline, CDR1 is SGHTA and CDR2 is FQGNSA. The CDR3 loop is CASSLWTGNTEAFF. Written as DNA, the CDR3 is TGTGCCAGCAGCTTATGGACAGGGAACACTGAAGCTTTCTTT.

The CDR3 DNA reads as TGTGCCAGTAGATCCCGCGGGACAGGGTATGGCTACACCTTC. Its translation: CASRSRGTGYGYTF. This chain connects TRBV19 to TRBJ1-2; 9 bases map to TRBD1. In germline, CDR1 is LNHDA, CDR2 SQIVND (reference sequence). Trimming removed 6 bases from V and 5 bases from J; junction bases left unmatched: 7. The length of the CDR3 is 14 residues.

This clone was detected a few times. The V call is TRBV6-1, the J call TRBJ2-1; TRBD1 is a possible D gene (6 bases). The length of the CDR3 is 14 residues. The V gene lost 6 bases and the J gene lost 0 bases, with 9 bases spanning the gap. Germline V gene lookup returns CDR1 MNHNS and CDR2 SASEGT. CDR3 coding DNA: TGTGCCAGCAGCTTGACAGGCTCCTACAATGAGCAGTTCTTC. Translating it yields CASSLTGSYNEQFF.

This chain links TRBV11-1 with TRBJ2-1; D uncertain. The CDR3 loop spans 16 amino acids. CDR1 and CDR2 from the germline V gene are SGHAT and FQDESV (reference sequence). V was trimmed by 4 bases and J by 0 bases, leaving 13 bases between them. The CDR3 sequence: CASSSRAPRSYNEQFF. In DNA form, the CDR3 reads TGTGCCAGCAGCTCGAGAGCTCCCCGCTCCTACAATGAGCAGTTCTTC.

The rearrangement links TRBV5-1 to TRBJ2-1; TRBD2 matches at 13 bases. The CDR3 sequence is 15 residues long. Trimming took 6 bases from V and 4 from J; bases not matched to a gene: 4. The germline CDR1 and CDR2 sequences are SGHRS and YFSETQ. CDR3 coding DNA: TGCGCCAGCATCCGACTAGCGGGGGGTTACAATGAGCAGTTCTTC. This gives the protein CASIRLAGGYNEQFF.

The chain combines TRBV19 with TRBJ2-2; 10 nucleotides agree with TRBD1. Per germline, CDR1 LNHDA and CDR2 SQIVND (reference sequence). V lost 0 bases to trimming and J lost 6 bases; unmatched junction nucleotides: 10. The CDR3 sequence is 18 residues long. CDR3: CASSIDPRTGGISGELFF. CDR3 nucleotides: TGTGCCAGTAGTATAGATCCAAGGACAGGGGGGATCTCCGGGGAGCTGTTTTTT.

CDR3 residues: CSVESPTDEKLFF. The CDR3, as DNA: TGCAGCGTTGAATCGCCGACAGATGAAAAACTGTTTTTT. J is TRBJ1-4 and V is TRBV29-1, with a weak D call TRBD1 (5 bases). The CDR3 length is 13 residues. The germline CDR1 and CDR2 sequences are SQVTM and ANQGSEA. The V end lost 2 bases, the J end lost 6 bases, and 10 bases lay between the germline ends.

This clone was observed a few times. In DNA form, the CDR3 reads TGTGCCTGGAGTGTAATGGGGCGCCGGGCTTTCTTT. It specifies CAWSVMGRRAFF. J is TRBJ1-1 and V is TRBV30, with D possibly being TRBD1 (5 bases). The CDR3 has 12 amino acids. Trimming left V 0 bases short and J 11 bases short, with 13 bases between. Germline values: CDR1 GTSNPN, CDR2 SVGIG (reference sequence).

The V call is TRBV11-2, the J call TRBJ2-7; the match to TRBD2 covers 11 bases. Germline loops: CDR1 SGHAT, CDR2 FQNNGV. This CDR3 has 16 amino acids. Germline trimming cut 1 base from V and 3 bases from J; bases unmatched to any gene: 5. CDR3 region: CASSLGPSGRSYEQYF. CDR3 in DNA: TGTGCCAGCAGCTTAGGCCCTAGCGGGAGGAGCTACGAGCAGTACTTC.

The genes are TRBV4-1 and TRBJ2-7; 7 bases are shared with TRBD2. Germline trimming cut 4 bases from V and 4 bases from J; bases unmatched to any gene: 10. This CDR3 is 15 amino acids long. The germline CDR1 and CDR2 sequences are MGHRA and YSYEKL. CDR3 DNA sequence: TGCGCCAGCAGCCCTTTTGGAGCGGGGAGTTACGAGCAGTACTTC. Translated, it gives CASSPFGAGSYEQYF.

The CDR3 DNA reads as TGTGCCAGCACCCCCCGCCCGTCGACGGGCACTGAAGCTTTCTTT. Amino acids: CASTPRPSTGTEAFF. The V and J genes are TRBV6-1 and TRBJ1-1, with D uncertain. Trimming stripped 7 bases from V and 4 bases from J, with 19 bases between. Germline lookup yields CDR1 MNHNS and CDR2 SASEGT. The CDR3 is 15 residues long.

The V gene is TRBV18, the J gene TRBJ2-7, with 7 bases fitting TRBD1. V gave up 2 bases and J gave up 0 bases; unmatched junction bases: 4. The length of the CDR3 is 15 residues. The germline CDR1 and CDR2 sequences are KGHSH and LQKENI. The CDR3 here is CASSPVTGSSYEQYF. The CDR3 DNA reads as TGTGCCAGCTCACCAGTGACAGGGAGCTCCTACGAGCAGTACTTC.

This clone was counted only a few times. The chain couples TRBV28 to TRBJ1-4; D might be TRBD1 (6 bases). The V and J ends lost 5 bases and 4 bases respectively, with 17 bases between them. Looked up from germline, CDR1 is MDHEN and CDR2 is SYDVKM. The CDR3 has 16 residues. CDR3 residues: CASSPPRGGGNEKLFF. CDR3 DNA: TGTGCCAGCAGTCCCCCCCGGGGGGGCGGTAATGAAAAACTGTTTTTT.

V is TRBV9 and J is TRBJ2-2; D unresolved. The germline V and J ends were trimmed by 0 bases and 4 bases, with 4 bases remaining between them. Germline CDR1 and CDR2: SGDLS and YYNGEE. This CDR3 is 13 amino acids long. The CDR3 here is CASSVVSTGELFF. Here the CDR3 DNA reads TGTGCCAGCAGCGTAGTTAGCACCGGGGAGCTGTTTTTT. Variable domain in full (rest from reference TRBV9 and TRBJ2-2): DSGVTQTPKHLITATGQRVTLRCSPRSGDLSVYWYQQSLDQGLQFLIQYYNGEERAKGNILERFSAQQFPDLHSELNLSSLELGDSALYFCASSVVSTGELFFGEGSRLTVL.

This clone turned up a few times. The CDR3 nucleotides are TGTGCCAGCAGCTTGGGCCCTACAGATACGCAGTATTTT. It codes for CASSLGPTDTQYF. The chain employs TRBV11-2 and TRBJ2-3; D call uncertain. The CDR3 runs to 13 residues. Trimming took off 3 bases at V and 3 bases at J, with 7 bases between the two ends. Germline V CDR1 and CDR2: SGHAT, FQNNGV.

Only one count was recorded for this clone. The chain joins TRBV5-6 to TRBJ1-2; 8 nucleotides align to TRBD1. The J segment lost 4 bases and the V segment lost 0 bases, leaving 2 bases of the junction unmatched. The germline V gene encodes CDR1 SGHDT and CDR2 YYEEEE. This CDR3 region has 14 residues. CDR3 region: CASSLAGGSYGYTF. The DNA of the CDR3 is TGTGCCAGCAGCTTGGCAGGGGGCTCCTATGGCTACACCTTC.

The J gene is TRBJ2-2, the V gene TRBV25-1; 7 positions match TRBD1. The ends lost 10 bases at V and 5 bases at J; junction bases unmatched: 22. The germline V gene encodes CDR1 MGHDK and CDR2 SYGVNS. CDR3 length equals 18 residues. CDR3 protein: CATTPGPLDDRATGELFF. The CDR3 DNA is TGTGCCACCACACCAGGCCCCCTCGACGACAGGGCTACCGGGGAGCTGTTTTTT.